The subject of this entry is one TCR beta chain. The antigen is unknown. The data stem from a study of vaccination effects on CD4 cells after COVID-19. The data were produced by immunoSEQ multiplex PCR, yet TCRdb's version contains in-frame clones alone and is incomplete. Of 25,000 or so clones listed, 73% are singletons. With the ViraFEST assay, the study expanded antigen-specific CD4+ T cells using viral peptide pools, then sequenced them. Once cultured for roughly ten days, the cells underwent separation to obtain CD4+ T cells. Vaccinated recipients, who were negative for nucleocapsid antibodies, had no history of SARS-CoV-2 infection. This receptor was identified in a human donor who received a COVID-19 vaccine. The sequencing used CD4+ T cells from PBMCs cultured with SARS-CoV-2 spike peptides, collected before COVID-19 vaccination.

The CDR3 reads CASSPRTGNTEAFF. The CDR3 DNA reads as TGTGCCAGCAGTCCCCGGACGGGAAACACTGAAGCTTTCTTT. The chain uses TRBV27 and TRBJ1-1; no clear D gene. Looked up from germline, CDR1 is MNHEY and CDR2 is SMNVEV (reference sequence). Between the trimmed V and J ends, which lost 5 bases and 2 bases, there was a span of 12 bases. The length of the CDR3 is 14 residues.